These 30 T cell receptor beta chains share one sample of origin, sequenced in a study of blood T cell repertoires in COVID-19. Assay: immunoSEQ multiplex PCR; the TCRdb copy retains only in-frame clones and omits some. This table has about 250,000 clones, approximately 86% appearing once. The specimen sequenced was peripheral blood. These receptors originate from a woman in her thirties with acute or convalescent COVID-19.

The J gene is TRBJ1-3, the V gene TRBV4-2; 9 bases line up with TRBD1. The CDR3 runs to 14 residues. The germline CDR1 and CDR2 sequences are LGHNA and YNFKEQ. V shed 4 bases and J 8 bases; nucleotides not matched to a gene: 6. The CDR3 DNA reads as TGTGCCAGCAGCCCGGGACAGGGCCTGGACACCATATATTTT. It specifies CASSPGQGLDTIYF.

The CDR3 region is CSASYQGGSYNSPLHF. The DNA for the CDR3 is TGCAGTGCTAGTTATCAGGGGGGATCCTATAATTCACCCCTCCACTTT. The J gene is TRBJ1-6, the V gene TRBV20-1; 7 nucleotides agree with TRBD1. The CDR3 is 16 residues long. The germline CDR1 and CDR2 sequences are DFQATT and SNEGSKA (reference sequence). V lost 3 bases, J lost 1 base, and 6 bases stayed unmatched.

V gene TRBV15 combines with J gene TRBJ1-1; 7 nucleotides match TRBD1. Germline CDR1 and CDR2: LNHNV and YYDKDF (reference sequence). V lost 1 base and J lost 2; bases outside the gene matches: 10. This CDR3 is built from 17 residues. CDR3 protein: CATSRVGVRTGNTEAFF. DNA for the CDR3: TGTGCCACCAGCAGAGTAGGGGTGCGGACAGGAAACACTGAAGCTTTCTTT.

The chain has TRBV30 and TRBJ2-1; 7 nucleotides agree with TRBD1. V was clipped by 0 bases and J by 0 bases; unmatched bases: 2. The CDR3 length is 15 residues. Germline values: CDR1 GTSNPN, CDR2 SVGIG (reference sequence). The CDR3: CAWSVGGGSYNEQFF. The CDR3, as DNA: TGTGCCTGGAGTGTAGGGGGCGGCTCCTACAATGAGCAGTTCTTC.

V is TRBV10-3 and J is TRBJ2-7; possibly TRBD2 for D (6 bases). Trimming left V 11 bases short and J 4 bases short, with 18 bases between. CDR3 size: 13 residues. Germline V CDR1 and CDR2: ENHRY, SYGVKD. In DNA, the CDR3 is TGTGCCGCCCGGGACTCAGCCCCGTACGAGCAGTACTTC. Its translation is CAARDSAPYEQYF.

CDR3 amino acids: CASSPAPQGRNYEQYF. Written as DNA, the CDR3 is TGCGCCAGCAGCCCCGCCCCACAGGGGCGAAACTACGAGCAGTACTTC. The chain is built from TRBV5-1 and TRBJ2-7; 7 bases align to TRBD1. The trim removed 4 bases at V and 3 bases at J, leaving 13 bases unmatched. The CDR3 loop spans 16 amino acids. Per germline, CDR1 SGHRS and CDR2 YFSETQ.

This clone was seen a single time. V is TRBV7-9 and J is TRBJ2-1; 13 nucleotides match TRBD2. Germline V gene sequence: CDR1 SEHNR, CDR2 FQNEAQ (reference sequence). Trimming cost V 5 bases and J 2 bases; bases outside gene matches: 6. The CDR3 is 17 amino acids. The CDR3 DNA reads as TGTGCCAGCAGCCCTGGACTAGCGGGAGTGACCTACAATGAGCAGTTCTTC. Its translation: CASSPGLAGVTYNEQFF.

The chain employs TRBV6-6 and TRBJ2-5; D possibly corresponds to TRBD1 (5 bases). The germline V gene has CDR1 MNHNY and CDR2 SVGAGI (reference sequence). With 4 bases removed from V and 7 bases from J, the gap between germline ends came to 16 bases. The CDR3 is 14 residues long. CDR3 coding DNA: TGTGCCAGCAGTTCTGTTGGGGCTATGGGGACCCAGTACTTC. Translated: CASSSVGAMGTQYF.

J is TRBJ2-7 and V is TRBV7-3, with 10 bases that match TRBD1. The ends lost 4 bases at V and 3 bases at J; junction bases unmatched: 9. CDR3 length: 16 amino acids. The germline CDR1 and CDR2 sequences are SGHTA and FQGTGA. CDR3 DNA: TGTGCCAGCAGCTCGCAAGCCGGGACAGGGGTCTACGAGCAGTACTTC. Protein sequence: CASSSQAGTGVYEQYF.

The DNA of the CDR3 is TGTGCCAGTACCCTACTAGCGGGATTGTCTGGGGCCAACGTCCTGACTTTC. This sequence encodes CASTLLAGLSGANVLTF. The genes are TRBV19 and TRBJ2-6, with TRBD2 matching over 10 bases. The germline V gene has CDR1 LNHDA and CDR2 SQIVND (reference sequence). There are 17 residues in the CDR3. V dropped 7 bases and J dropped 1; count of bases not matched to a gene: 7.

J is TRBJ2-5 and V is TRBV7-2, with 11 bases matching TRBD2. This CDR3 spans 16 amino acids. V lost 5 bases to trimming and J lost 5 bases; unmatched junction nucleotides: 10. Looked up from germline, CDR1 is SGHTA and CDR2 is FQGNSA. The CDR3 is CASSKGLAVGEETQYF. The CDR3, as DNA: TGTGCCAGCAGCAAGGGACTAGCGGTAGGGGAGGAGACCCAGTACTTC. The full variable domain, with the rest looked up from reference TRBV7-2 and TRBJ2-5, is GAGVSQSPSNKVTEKGKDVELRCDPISGHTALYWYRQSLGQGLEFLIYFQGNSAPDKSGLPSDRFSAERTGGSVSTLTIQRTQQEDSAVYLCASSKGLAVGEETQYFGPGTRLLVL.

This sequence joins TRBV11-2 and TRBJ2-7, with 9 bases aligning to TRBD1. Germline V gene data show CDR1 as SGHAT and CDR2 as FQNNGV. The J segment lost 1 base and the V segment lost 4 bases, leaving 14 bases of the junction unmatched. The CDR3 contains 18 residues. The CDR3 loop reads CASSWAIKDRGYSYEQYF. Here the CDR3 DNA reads TGTGCCAGCAGCTGGGCCATCAAAGACAGGGGGTATTCCTACGAGCAGTACTTC.

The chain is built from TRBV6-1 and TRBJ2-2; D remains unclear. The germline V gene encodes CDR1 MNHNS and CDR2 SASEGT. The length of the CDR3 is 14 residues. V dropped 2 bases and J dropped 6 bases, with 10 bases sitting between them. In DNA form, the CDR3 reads TGTGCCAGCAGTGAACTAGGAGCCCCCGGGGAGCTGTTTTTT. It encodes CASSELGAPGELFF.

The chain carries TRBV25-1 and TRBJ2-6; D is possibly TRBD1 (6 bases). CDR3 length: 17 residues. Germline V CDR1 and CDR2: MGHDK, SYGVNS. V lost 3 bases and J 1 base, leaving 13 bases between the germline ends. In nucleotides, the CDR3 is TGTGCCAGCAGTGACACAGGGTTTAATTCTGGGGCCAACGTCCTGACTTTC. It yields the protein CASSDTGFNSGANVLTF.

CDR3 protein: CASTLPGANVLTF. DNA for the CDR3: TGTGCCAGCACACTTCCTGGGGCCAACGTCCTGACTTTC. V is TRBV7-9 and J is TRBJ2-6, with D hard to call. Germline V gene sequence: CDR1 SEHNR, CDR2 FQNEAQ (reference sequence). This CDR3 is built from 13 residues. V was clipped by 7 bases and J by 2 bases, with 6 bases between them.

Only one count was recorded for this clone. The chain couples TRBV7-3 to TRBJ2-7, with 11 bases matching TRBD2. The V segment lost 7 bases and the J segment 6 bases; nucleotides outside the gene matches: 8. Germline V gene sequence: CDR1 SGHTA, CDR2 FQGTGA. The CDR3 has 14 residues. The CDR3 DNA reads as TGTGCCAGCACCGATAGCGGGAGGGCCTTCGAGCAGTACTTC. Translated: CASTDSGRAFEQYF.

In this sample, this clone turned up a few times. For the CDR3, the DNA is TGCAGTGCTAGAGTAGACTACGAGCAGTACTTC. Translating gives CSARVDYEQYF. V and J are TRBV20-1 and TRBJ2-7; the D is unclear. Germline V gene data show CDR1 as DFQATT and CDR2 as SNEGSKA (reference sequence). Trimming took 1 base from V and 3 from J, leaving 4 bases between them. This CDR3 spans 11 amino acids.

CDR3 nucleotides: TGTGCCAGCAGCTCACAGCGGCCCCCCCACTACAATGAGCAGTTCTTC. Translation gives CASSSQRPPHYNEQFF. V usage is TRBV7-2 and J usage is TRBJ2-1, with a tentative D call TRBD2 (5 bases). This CDR3 has 16 residues. V lost 4 bases, J lost 3 bases, and 16 bases lay in between. Looked up from germline, CDR1 is SGHTA and CDR2 is FQGNSA.

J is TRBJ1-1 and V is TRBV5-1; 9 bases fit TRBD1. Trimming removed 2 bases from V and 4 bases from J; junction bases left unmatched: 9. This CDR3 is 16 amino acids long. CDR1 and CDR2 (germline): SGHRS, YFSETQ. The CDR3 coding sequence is TGCGCCAGCAGCTTCCTAACAGGGGGCAGGAGCACTGAAGCTTTCTTT. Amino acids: CASSFLTGGRSTEAFF.

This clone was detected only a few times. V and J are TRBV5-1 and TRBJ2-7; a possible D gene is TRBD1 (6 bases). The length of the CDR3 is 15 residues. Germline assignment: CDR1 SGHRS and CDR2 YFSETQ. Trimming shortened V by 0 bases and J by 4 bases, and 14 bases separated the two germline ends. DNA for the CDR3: TGCGCCAGCAGCTTGGTTGCAGGGGCGAATTACGAGCAGTACTTC. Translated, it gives CASSLVAGANYEQYF.

The CDR3: CSVERDRGLGYTF. The CDR3 bases are TGCAGCGTTGAACGGGACAGGGGGCTAGGCTACACCTTC. The rearrangement uses TRBV29-1 and TRBJ1-2, with 12 bases that match TRBD1. The CDR3 runs 13 residues. The V and J ends lost 2 bases and 8 bases, in that order; junction bases with no gene match: 3. Germline values: CDR1 SQVTM, CDR2 ANQGSEA.

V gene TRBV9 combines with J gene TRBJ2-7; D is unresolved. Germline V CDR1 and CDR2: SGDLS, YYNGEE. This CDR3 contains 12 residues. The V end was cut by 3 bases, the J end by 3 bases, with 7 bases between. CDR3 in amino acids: CASSDSGYEQYF. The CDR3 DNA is TGTGCCAGCAGCGACAGTGGCTACGAGCAGTACTTC.

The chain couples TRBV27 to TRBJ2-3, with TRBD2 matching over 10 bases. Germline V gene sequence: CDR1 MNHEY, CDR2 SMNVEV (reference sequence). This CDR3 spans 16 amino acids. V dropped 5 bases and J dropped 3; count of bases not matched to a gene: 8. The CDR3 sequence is CASSPFLAGVTDTQYF. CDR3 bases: TGTGCCAGCAGTCCCTTCCTAGCGGGAGTAACAGATACGCAGTATTTT.

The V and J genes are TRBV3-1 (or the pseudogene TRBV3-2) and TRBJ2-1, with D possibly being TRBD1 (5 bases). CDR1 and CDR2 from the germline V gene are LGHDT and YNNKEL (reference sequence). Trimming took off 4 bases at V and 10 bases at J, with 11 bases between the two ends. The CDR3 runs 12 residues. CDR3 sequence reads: CASSLLKGEQFF. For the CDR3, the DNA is TGTGCCAGCAGCCTTCTCAAGGGGGAGCAGTTCTTC.

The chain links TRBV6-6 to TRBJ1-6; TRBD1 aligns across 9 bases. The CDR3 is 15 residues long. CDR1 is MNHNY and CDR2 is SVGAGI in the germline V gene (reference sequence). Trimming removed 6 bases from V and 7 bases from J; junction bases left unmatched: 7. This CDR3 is CASSPTGGRNSPLHF. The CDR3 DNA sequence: TGTGCCAGCAGCCCGACAGGGGGACGAAATTCACCCCTCCACTTT.

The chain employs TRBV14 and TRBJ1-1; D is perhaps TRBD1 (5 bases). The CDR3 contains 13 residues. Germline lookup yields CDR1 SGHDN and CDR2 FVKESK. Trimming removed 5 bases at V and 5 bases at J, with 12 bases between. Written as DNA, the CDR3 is TGTGCCAGCAGCTTTTCAGGGTTAACTGAAGCTTTCTTT. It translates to CASSFSGLTEAFF.

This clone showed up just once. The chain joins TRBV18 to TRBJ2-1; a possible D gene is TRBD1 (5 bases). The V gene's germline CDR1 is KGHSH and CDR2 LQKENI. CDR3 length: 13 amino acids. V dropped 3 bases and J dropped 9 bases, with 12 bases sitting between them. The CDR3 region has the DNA TGTGCCAGCTCACCGGGGCATGTTGTTGAGCAGTTCTTC. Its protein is CASSPGHVVEQFF.

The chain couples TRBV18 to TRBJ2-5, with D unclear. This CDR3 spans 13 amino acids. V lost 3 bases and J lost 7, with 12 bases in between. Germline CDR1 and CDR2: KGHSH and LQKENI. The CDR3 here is CASSPGRSVTQYF. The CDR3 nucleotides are TGTGCCAGCTCACCGGGCAGGTCCGTGACCCAGTACTTC.

The CDR3 region is CASSHSRVGGYTF. For the CDR3, the DNA is TGTGCCAGCAGCCACAGCAGGGTGGGTGGCTACACCTTC. This sequence joins TRBV14 and TRBJ1-2; tentatively, D is TRBD1 (5 bases). The CDR3 is 13 amino acids. Germline V gene lookup returns CDR1 SGHDN and CDR2 FVKESK. The V and J ends lost 3 bases and 7 bases respectively, with 12 bases between them.

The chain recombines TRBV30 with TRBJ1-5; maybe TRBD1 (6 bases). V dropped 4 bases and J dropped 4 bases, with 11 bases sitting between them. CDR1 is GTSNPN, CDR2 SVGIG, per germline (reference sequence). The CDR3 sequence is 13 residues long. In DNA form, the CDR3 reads TGTGCCTGGACTGGGGACACAAATCAGCCCCAGCATTTT. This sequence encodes CAWTGDTNQPQHF.